Each of the 21 T cell receptor beta chains below was sequenced from the same sample in a study of T cell responses to AZD1222 COVID-19 vaccine. Some clones are missing from TCRdb's copy, which holds only in-frame ones; the method was immunoSEQ multiplex PCR. The sample consists of about 150,000 clones, 90% of them appearing once. The specimen comprised peripheral blood, sampled on day 0 of AZD1222 vaccination. All receptors come from an adult in good health.

The CDR3 spells CATSRSPGDEQFF. CDR3 nucleotide sequence: TGTGCCACCAGCAGATCACCAGGGGATGAGCAGTTCTTC. The chain joins TRBV15 to TRBJ2-1; TRBD1 might be the D (6 bases). V was cut by 2 bases and J by 8 bases, with 10 bases left in between. Per germline, CDR1 LNHNV and CDR2 YYDKDF (reference sequence). The CDR3 is made up of 13 amino acids.

V usage is TRBV7-9 and J usage is TRBJ1-1; tentatively, D is TRBD1 (6 bases). The ends were cut back, 2 bases at V and 6 bases at J, with 13 bases in the middle. The length of the CDR3 is 14 residues. Germline V gene lookup returns CDR1 SEHNR and CDR2 FQNEAQ (reference sequence). CDR3 DNA sequence: TGTGCCAGCAGCTTACCCCGAGGACAGTCTGAAGCTTTCTTT. It is translated as CASSLPRGQSEAFF.

This clone was seen a single time. The chain couples TRBV10-3 to TRBJ2-5; 7 positions match TRBD2. V was clipped by 3 bases and J by 4 bases; unmatched bases: 5. Germline V gives CDR1 ENHRY, CDR2 SYGVKD. The CDR3 has 14 amino acids. The CDR3 sequence: CAISDRGGPETQYF. The CDR3, as DNA: TGTGCCATCAGTGATAGGGGAGGGCCAGAGACCCAGTACTTC.

The chain couples TRBV3-1 (or the pseudogene TRBV3-2) to TRBJ1-1; D call uncertain. Trimming shortened V by 3 bases and J by 9 bases, and 29 bases separated the two germline ends. This CDR3 comprises 18 residues. Looked up from germline, CDR1 is LGHDT and CDR2 is YNNKEL (reference sequence). The CDR3 coding sequence is TGTGCCAGCAGCCAGACCGACTTGGCCTCCTACAAGTCACGTCAAGCTTTCTTT. This codes for CASSQTDLASYKSRQAFF.

The CDR3, as DNA: TGTGCCAGCAGCTACAACAGGGACACTGAAGCTTTCTTT. Its protein is CASSYNRDTEAFF. The chain is built from TRBV11-3 and TRBJ1-1; D possibly corresponds to TRBD1 (6 bases). Looked up from germline, CDR1 is SGHNT and CDR2 is YENEEA. V lost 4 bases, J lost 3 bases, and 9 bases lay in between. The CDR3 is made up of 13 amino acids. Complete variable domain (other parts from reference TRBV11-3 and TRBJ1-1): EAGVVQSPRYKIIEKKQPVAFWCNPISGHNTLYWYLQNLGQGPELLIRYENEEAVDDSQLPKDRFSAERLKGVDSTLKIQPAELGDSAVYLCASSYNRDTEAFFGQGTRLTVV.

This clone occurred once. V is TRBV18 and J is TRBJ1-1; D gene unclear. The CDR3 is 14 residues long. V was trimmed by 5 bases and J by 0 bases, leaving 10 bases between them. CDR1 is KGHSH and CDR2 is LQKENI in the germline V gene. CDR3: CASSATPLNTEAFF. The CDR3, as DNA: TGTGCCAGCTCAGCGACACCCCTGAACACTGAAGCTTTCTTT.

This chain uses TRBV30 with TRBJ2-7; 8 bases agree with TRBD1. Looked up from germline, CDR1 is GTSNPN and CDR2 is SVGIG (reference sequence). The CDR3 runs 15 residues. V lost 0 bases to trimming and J lost 4 bases; unmatched junction nucleotides: 8. This chain's CDR3 is CAWSVGQGSIYEQYF. CDR3 in DNA: TGTGCCTGGAGTGTAGGACAGGGTTCCATTTACGAGCAGTACTTC. The whole variable domain, remainder taken from reference TRBV30 and TRBJ2-7, is SQTIHQWPATLVQPVGSPLSLECTVEGTSNPNLYWYRQAAGRGLQLLFYSVGIGQISSEVPQNLSASRPQDRQFILSSKKLLLSDSGFYLCAWSVGQGSIYEQYFGPGTRLTVT.

CDR3 nucleotides: TGTGCCAGTAGTGTGTCCACTCCTCGGGAGCAGTACTTC. Amino acids: CASSVSTPREQYF. The V and J genes are TRBV19 and TRBJ2-7; D gene ambiguous. CDR1 and CDR2 from the germline V gene are LNHDA and SQIVND (reference sequence). CDR3 length equals 13 residues. Trimming left V 5 bases short and J 7 bases short, with 15 bases between.

This chain connects TRBV3-1 (or the pseudogene TRBV3-2) to TRBJ1-1; D gene uncertain. V lost 4 bases, J lost 1 base, and 7 bases lay in between. CDR1 LGHDT and CDR2 YNNKEL come from the germline V gene (reference sequence). The length of the CDR3 is 13 residues. The CDR3 is CASSLQRNTEAFF. The CDR3 nucleotides are TGTGCCAGCAGCCTCCAACGGAACACTGAAGCTTTCTTT.

The chain combines TRBV4-3 with TRBJ2-7, with 12 bases that match TRBD2. This CDR3 region has 17 residues. Trimming took 1 base from V and 0 from J; bases not matched to a gene: 4. Germline-derived CDR1 and CDR2 are LGHNA and YSLEER. The CDR3 DNA reads TGCGCCAGCAGCCAAGGACTAGCGGGGGTGAACTCCTACGAGCAGTACTTC. Translated: CASSQGLAGVNSYEQYF.

The gene calls are TRBV18 and TRBJ1-5, with D perhaps matching TRBD1 (5 bases). V was pared by 4 bases and J by 3 bases, with 19 bases between. CDR3 length: 17 residues. CDR1 KGHSH and CDR2 LQKENI come from the germline V gene. Written as DNA, the CDR3 is TGTGCCAGCTCACTCCTGGCGATGACAGCGCCCAATCAGCCCCAGCATTTT. Its translation: CASSLLAMTAPNQPQHF.

The chain employs TRBV6-2 or TRBV6-3 and TRBJ2-1; D remains unclear. Trimming removed 2 bases from V and 8 bases from J, with 22 bases in between. CDR1 MNHEY and CDR2 SVGEGT come from the germline V gene. This CDR3 spans 17 amino acids. The CDR3 DNA reads TGTGCCAGCAGTTACCCGCCCGGTCGGAGATTGATTGATGAGCAGTTCTTC. Amino acids: CASSYPPGRRLIDEQFF.

The genes are TRBV27 and TRBJ2-7; 9 bases fit TRBD2. Germline loops: CDR1 MNHEY, CDR2 SMNVEV (reference sequence). The CDR3 has 14 amino acids. The trim removed 5 bases at V and 6 bases at J, leaving 8 bases unmatched. The CDR3 region has the DNA TGTGCCAGCAGTCTCGCCGGGACTAGCTTCGAGCAGTACTTC. Its translation is CASSLAGTSFEQYF.

The chain carries TRBV4-3 and TRBJ2-6; D is possibly TRBD1 (5 bases). The germline V and J ends were trimmed by 4 bases and 6 bases, with 7 bases remaining between them. Germline assignment: CDR1 LGHNA and CDR2 YSLEER. The CDR3 consists of 13 residues. The CDR3 DNA follows: TGCGCCAGCAGCCTAGGACAGGCCAACGTCCTGACTTTC. Translated: CASSLGQANVLTF.

V usage is TRBV4-1 and J usage is TRBJ1-5, with TRBD1 matching over 12 bases. CDR3 length: 16 amino acids. Germline V gene lookup returns CDR1 MGHRA and CDR2 YSYEKL. The junction had 4 bases not matched to a gene; V was cut back by 1 base and J by 6 bases. CDR3 protein: CASSQAGTGGGQPQHF. The CDR3 bases are TGCGCCAGCAGCCAAGCCGGGACAGGGGGCGGTCAGCCCCAGCATTTT.

V is TRBV30 and J is TRBJ1-2, with D tentatively TRBD1 (5 bases). The germline V and J ends were trimmed by 1 base and 8 bases, with 23 bases remaining between them. Germline CDR1 reads GTSNPN; CDR2 reads SVGIG (reference sequence). This CDR3 contains 16 residues. The CDR3 is CAWSDPTGGRGRGYTF. DNA for the CDR3: TGTGCCTGGAGTGACCCCACCGGGGGTAGGGGTAGAGGCTACACCTTC.

The chain employs TRBV7-2 and TRBJ1-2; D call uncertain. Germline V lookup: CDR1 SGHTA, CDR2 FQGNSA. The CDR3 totals 15 residues. V was clipped by 3 bases and J by 11 bases, with 22 bases between them. Here the CDR3 reads CASSLGLGRQERYTF. CDR3 DNA sequence: TGTGCCAGCAGCTTGGGATTAGGCAGACAAGAGCGATACACCTTC.

This clone showed up just once. The chain employs TRBV28 and TRBJ1-2; D is undetermined. V was pared by 2 bases and J by 6 bases, with 13 bases between. The CDR3 has 14 amino acids. Germline loops: CDR1 MDHEN, CDR2 SYDVKM. CDR3 DNA: TGTGCCAGCAGTTTACTCGTGGGGTCGGATGGCTACACCTTC. Its protein is CASSLLVGSDGYTF.

The rearrangement uses TRBV29-1 and TRBJ2-3, with TRBD2 identical over 10 bases. Trimming took 2 bases from V and 9 from J; bases not matched to a gene: 11. The CDR3 loop spans 15 amino acids. CDR1 and CDR2 from the germline V gene are SQVTM and ANQGSEA. CDR3 loop: CSVERVLAGAGTQYF. The CDR3, as DNA: TGCAGCGTTGAAAGGGTTCTAGCGGGAGCAGGGACGCAGTATTTT.

This chain links TRBV27 with TRBJ2-7, with D perhaps matching TRBD1 or TRBD2 (5 bases each). CDR1 and CDR2 (germline): MNHEY, SMNVEV (reference sequence). CDR3 size: 17 residues. Trimming stripped 6 bases from V and 3 bases from J, with 24 bases between. The CDR3 is CASRRDPVSTGNYEQYF. CDR3 DNA sequence: TGTGCCAGCAGACGGGACCCAGTTAGTACCGGAAACTACGAGCAGTACTTC.

The chain joins TRBV6-5 to TRBJ2-1; D might be TRBD1 or TRBD2, each matching 5 bases. CDR1 MNHEY and CDR2 SVGAGI come from the germline V gene. The ends were cut back, 0 bases at V and 4 bases at J, with 13 bases in the middle. The CDR3 covers 16 residues. CDR3: CASSYSYPGLYNEQFF. The CDR3 coding sequence is TGTGCCAGCAGTTACTCGTATCCGGGGCTTTACAATGAGCAGTTCTTC.